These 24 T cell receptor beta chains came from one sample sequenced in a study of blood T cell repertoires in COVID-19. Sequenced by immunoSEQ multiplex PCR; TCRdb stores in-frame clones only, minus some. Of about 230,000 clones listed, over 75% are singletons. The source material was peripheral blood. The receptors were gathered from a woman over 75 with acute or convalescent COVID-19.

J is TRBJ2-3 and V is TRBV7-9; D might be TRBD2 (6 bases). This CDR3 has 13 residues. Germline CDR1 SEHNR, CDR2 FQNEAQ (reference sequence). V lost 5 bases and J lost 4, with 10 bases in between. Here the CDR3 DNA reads TGTGCCAGCAGCCGTGCGGGGTCAGATACGCAGTATTTT. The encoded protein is CASSRAGSDTQYF. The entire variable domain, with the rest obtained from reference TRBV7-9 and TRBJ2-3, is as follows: DTGVSQNPRHKITKRGQNVTFRCDPISEHNRLYWYRQTLGQGPEFLTYFQNEAQLEKSRLLSDRFSAERPKGSFSTLEIQRTEQGDSAMYLCASSRAGSDTQYFGPGTRLTVL.

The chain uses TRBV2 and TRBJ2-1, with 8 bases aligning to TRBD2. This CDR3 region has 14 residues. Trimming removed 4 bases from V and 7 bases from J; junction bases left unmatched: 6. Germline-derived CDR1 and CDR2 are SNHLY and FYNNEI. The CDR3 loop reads CASSVGTSHNEQFF. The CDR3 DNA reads TGTGCCAGCAGTGTGGGGACTAGTCATAATGAGCAGTTCTTC.

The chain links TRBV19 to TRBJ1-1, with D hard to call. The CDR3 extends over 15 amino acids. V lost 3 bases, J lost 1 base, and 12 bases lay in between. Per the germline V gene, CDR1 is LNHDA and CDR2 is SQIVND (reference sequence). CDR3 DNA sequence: TGTGCCAGTAGTATTCAGGTCCTAGCGAACACTGAAGCTTTCTTT. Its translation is CASSIQVLANTEAFF. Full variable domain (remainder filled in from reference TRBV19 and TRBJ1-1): DGGITQSPKYLFRKEGQNVTLSCEQNLNHDAMYWYRQDPGQGLRLIYYSQIVNDFQKGDIAEGYSVSREKKESFPLTVTSAQKNPTAFYLCASSIQVLANTEAFFGQGTRLTVV.

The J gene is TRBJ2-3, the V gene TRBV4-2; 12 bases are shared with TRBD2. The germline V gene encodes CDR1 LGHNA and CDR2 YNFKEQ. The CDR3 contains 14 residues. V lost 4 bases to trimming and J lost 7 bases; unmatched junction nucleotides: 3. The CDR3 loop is CASSPGLAGNTQYF. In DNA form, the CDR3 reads TGTGCCAGCAGCCCCGGACTAGCGGGGAATACGCAGTATTTT.

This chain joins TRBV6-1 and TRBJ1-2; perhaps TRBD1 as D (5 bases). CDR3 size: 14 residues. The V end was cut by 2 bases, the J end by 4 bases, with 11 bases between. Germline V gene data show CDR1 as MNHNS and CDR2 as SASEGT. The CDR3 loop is CASSETREPYGYTF. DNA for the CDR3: TGTGCCAGCAGTGAAACCAGGGAACCCTATGGCTACACCTTC.

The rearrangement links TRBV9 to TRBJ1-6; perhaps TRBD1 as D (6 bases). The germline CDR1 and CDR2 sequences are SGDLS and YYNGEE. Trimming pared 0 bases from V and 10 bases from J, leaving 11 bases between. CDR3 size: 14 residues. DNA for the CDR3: TGTGCCAGCAGCGTAGGGACAGTCTCATCACCCCTCCACTTT. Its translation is CASSVGTVSSPLHF.

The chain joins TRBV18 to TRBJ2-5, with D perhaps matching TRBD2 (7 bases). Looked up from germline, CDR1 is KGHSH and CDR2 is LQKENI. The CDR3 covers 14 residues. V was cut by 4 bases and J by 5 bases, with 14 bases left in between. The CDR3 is CASSRGGPPETQYF. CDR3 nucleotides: TGTGCCAGCTCACGGGGGGGGCCCCCGGAGACCCAGTACTTC.

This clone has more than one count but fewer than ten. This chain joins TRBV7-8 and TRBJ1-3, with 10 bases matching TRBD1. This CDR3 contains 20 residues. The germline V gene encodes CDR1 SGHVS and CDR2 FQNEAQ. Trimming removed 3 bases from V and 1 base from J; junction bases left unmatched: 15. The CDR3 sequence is CASSFATPAGTGVSGNTIYF. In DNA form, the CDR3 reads TGTGCCAGCAGCTTCGCTACCCCAGCCGGGACAGGGGTGTCTGGAAACACCATATATTTT.

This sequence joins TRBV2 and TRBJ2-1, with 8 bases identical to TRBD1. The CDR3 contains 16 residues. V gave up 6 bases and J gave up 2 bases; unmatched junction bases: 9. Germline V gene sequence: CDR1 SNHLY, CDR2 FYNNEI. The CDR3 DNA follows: TGTGCCAGCAGCCCCTTGTCGACAGGGGCCTACAATGAGCAGTTCTTC. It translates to CASSPLSTGAYNEQFF.

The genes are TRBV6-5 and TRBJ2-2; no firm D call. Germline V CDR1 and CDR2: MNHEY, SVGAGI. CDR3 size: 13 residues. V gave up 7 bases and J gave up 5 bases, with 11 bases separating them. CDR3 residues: CASKRTETGELFF. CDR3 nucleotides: TGTGCCAGCAAGCGAACCGAGACCGGGGAGCTGTTTTTT.

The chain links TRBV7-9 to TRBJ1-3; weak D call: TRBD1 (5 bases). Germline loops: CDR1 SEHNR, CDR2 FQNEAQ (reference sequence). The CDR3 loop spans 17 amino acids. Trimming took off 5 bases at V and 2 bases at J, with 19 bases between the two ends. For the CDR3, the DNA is TGTGCCAGCAGCCTAGGGAGTCCCGGAGGGGCTGGAAACACCATATATTTT. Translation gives CASSLGSPGGAGNTIYF. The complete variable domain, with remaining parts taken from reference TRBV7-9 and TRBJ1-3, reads DTGVSQNPRHKITKRGQNVTFRCDPISEHNRLYWYRQTLGQGPEFLTYFQNEAQLEKSRLLSDRFSAERPKGSFSTLEIQRTEQGDSAMYLCASSLGSPGGAGNTIYFGEGSWLTVV.

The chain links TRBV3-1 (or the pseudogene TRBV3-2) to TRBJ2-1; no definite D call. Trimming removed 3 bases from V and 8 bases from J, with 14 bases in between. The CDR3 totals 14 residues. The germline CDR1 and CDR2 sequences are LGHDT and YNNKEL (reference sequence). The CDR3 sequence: CASSHSVAEYEQFF. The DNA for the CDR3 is TGTGCCAGCAGCCACTCTGTGGCGGAATATGAGCAGTTCTTC.

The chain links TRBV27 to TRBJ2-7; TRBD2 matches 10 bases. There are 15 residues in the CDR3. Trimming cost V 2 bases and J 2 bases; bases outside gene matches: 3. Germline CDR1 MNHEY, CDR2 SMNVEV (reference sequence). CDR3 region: CASSLGLAAPYEQYF. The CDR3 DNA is TGTGCCAGCAGTTTAGGACTAGCGGCACCCTACGAGCAGTACTTC.

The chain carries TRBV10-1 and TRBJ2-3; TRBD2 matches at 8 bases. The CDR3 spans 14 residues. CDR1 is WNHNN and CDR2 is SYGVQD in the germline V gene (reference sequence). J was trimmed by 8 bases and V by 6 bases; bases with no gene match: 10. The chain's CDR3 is CASSPWAGGSTQYF. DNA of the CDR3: TGCGCCAGCAGCCCGTGGGCGGGAGGAAGTACGCAGTATTTT.

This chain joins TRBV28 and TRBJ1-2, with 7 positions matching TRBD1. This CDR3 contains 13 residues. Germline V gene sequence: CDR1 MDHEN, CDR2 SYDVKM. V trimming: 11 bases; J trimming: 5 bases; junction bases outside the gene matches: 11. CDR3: CAGKRQGEYGYTF. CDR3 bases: TGTGCCGGAAAAAGACAGGGCGAGTATGGCTACACCTTC.

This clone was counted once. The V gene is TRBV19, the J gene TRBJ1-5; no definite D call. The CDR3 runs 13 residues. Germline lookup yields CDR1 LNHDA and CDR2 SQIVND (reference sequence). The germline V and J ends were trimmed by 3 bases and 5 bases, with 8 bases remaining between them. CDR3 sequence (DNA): TGTGCCAGTAGTATTTCCATTTATCAGCCCCAGCATTTT. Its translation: CASSISIYQPQHF.

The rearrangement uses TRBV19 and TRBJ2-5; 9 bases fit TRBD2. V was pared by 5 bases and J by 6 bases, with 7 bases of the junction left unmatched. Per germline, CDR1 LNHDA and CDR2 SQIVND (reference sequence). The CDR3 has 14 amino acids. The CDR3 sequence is CASSLAGGDKTQYF. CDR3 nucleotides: TGTGCCAGTAGTTTGGCGGGAGGGGACAAGACCCAGTACTTC.

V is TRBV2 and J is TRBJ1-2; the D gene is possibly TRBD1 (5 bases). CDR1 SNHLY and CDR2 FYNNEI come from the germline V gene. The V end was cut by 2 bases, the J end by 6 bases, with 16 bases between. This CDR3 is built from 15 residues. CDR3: CASSERAGFLDGYTF. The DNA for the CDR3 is TGTGCCAGCAGTGAAAGGGCAGGGTTCTTGGATGGCTACACCTTC.

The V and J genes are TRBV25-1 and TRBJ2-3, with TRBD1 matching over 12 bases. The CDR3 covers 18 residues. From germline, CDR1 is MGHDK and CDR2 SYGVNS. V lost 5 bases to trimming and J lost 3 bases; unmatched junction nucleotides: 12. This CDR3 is CASSTGTGGLLLTDTQYF. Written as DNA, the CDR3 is TGTGCCAGCAGTACGGGGACAGGGGGCTTGCTGTTGACAGATACGCAGTATTTT.

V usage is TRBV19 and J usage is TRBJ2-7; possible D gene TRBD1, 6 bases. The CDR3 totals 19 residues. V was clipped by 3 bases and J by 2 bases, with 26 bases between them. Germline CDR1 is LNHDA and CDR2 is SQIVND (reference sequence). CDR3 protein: CASSIIPDAARGLTYEQYF. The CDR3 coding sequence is TGTGCCAGTAGTATCATTCCCGACGCCGCCAGGGGATTGACCTACGAGCAGTACTTC.

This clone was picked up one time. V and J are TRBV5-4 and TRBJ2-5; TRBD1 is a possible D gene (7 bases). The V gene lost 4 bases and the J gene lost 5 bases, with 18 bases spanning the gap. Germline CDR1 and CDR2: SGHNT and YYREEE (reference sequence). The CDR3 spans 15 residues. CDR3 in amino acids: CASSIPVAGGETQYF. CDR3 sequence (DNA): TGTGCCAGCAGCATCCCGGTGGCAGGGGGGGAGACCCAGTACTTC.

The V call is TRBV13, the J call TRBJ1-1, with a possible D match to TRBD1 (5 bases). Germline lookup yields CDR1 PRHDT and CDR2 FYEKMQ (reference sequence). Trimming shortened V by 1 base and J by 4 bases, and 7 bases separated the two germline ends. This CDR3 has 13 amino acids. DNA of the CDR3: TGTGCCAGCAGCTTAGTCGGGGGCACTGAAGCTTTCTTT. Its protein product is CASSLVGGTEAFF.

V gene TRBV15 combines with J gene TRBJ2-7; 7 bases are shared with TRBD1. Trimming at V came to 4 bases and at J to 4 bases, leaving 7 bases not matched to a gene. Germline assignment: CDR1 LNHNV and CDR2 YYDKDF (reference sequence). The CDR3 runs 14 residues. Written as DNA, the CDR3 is TGTGCCACCAGCAAAAGACAGGGCGGGTACGAGCAGTACTTC. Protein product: CATSKRQGGYEQYF.

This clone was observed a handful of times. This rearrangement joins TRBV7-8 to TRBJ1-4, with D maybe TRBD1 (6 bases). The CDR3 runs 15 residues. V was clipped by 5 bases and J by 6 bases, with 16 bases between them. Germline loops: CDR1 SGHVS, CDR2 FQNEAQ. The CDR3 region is CASSPRRTAYEKLFF. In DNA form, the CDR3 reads TGTGCCAGCAGCCCTAGGCGGACAGCGTATGAAAAACTGTTTTTT.